Sequencing of this TCR beta chain was carried out in a study of cytomegalovirus exposure and HLA in healthy donors. V was trimmed by 3 bases and J by 0 bases, leaving 4 bases between them. The CDR3 extends over 14 amino acids. The germline V gene has CDR1 SGHNT and CDR2 YYREEE (reference sequence). The PCR was carried out with 60 Vbeta primers and 13 Jbeta primers. The data were produced by immunoSEQ multiplex PCR, yet TCRdb's version contains in-frame clones alone and is incomplete. The sample holds some 150,000 clones, less than 80% seen once. The chain employs TRBV5-4 and TRBJ1-6; D gene uncertain. Sequencing input: PBMCs. This receptor was obtained from a female donor in good health and CMV-seropositive. The CDR3 DNA sequence: TGTGCCAGCAGCTCCAGCTCCTATAATTCACCCCTCCACTTT. Amino acids: CASSSSSYNSPLHF.